The 25 T cell receptor beta chains below all came from one sample that was sequenced in a study of T cell repertoires in cytomegalovirus infection. These receptors lack a known antigen. TCRdb passed the reads through MiXCR, listing each CDR3 protein once. This repertoire shows roughly 80,000 distinct CDR3 sequences, 20% to 30% found once; its top ten account for 50%. The input for sequencing was CD8+ T cells from cultured PBMCs, taken from culture after CMV antigen stimulation. These receptors were taken from a human donor in good health (CMV status not recorded). Some clones in this sample may be carry-over from other donors' samples.

The V gene is TRBV10-2, the J gene TRBJ1-5, with 10 bases aligning to TRBD1. Unmatched junction bases numbered 9, after V lost 6 bases and J lost 4 bases. This CDR3 has 16 residues. Germline V CDR1 and CDR2: WSHSY, SAAADI. DNA for the CDR3: TGCGCCAGCAGCCCCCGGGACAGGGGTTCAAATCAGCCCCAGCATTTT. Encoded protein: CASSPRDRGSNQPQHF.

The chain recombines TRBV12-3 or TRBV12-4 with TRBJ1-2, with D unclear. The length of the CDR3 is 13 residues. V dropped 1 base and J dropped 6 bases, with 9 bases sitting between them. CDR3 coding DNA: TGTGCCAGCAGTTTAGGTGGGCCAGATGGCTACACCTTC. This encodes CASSLGGPDGYTF.

This clonotype was observed a few times. This may be a read error, as it is one base from a much larger clone. The rearrangement joins TRBV7-9 to TRBJ2-3; D remains ambiguous. The CDR3 is 11 residues long. Germline V CDR1 and CDR2: SEHNR, FQNEAQ (reference sequence). With 6 bases removed from V and 4 bases from J, the gap between germline ends came to 5 bases. This CDR3 is CASSNSDTQYF. The CDR3 nucleotides read TGTGCCAGCAGTAACTCAGATACGCAGTATTTT.

The chain joins TRBV20-1 to TRBJ2-1, with D possibly TRBD2 on 7 matching bases. The CDR3 totals 14 residues. The V gene lost 3 bases and the J gene lost 2 bases, with 11 bases spanning the gap. Germline V lookup: CDR1 DFQATT, CDR2 SNEGSKA (reference sequence). The chain's CDR3 is CSASEGGAYNEQFF. The DNA for the CDR3 is TGCAGTGCTAGTGAGGGGGGGGCCTACAATGAGCAGTTCTTC.

This chain links TRBV3-1 with TRBJ2-1; D perhaps matches TRBD1 (6 bases). This CDR3 contains 15 residues. Germline assignment: CDR1 LGHDT and CDR2 YNNKEL (reference sequence). V shed 0 bases and J shed 9 bases, with 15 bases lying between them. CDR3 in amino acids: CASSQDQGGLFEQFF. CDR3 DNA sequence: TGTGCCAGCAGCCAAGATCAAGGGGGTCTCTTTGAGCAGTTCTTC.

This clonotype was found many times. This chain uses TRBV7-9 with TRBJ2-7, with D possibly matching TRBD1 (5 bases). The germline V gene encodes CDR1 SEHNR and CDR2 FQNEAQ (reference sequence). There are 17 residues in the CDR3. The V gene lost 3 bases and the J gene lost 5 bases, with 23 bases spanning the gap. The CDR3 loop is CASSFLTAHRQIHEQYF. The CDR3 DNA is TGTGCCAGCAGCTTTTTAACGGCCCACAGACAGATTCACGAGCAGTACTTC. Full variable domain (missing parts from reference TRBV7-9 and TRBJ2-7): DTGVSQNPRHKITKRGQNVTFRCDPISEHNRLYWYRQTLGQGPEFLTYFQNEAQLEKSRLLSDRFSAERPKGSFSTLEIQRTEQGDSAMYLCASSFLTAHRQIHEQYFGPGTRLTVT.

A few counts support this clonotype. The chain is built from TRBV6-2 or TRBV6-3 and TRBJ1-1; no reliable D call. The CDR3 runs 17 residues. CDR1 is MNHEY, CDR2 SVGEGT, per germline. Deletions cut 6 bases from V and 0 bases from J, with 20 bases between. In nucleotides, the CDR3 is TGTGCCAGCAGAGAGCAGGTGAGGGCCCGAATGAACACTGAAGCTTTCTTT. As protein: CASREQVRARMNTEAFF.

V is TRBV27 and J is TRBJ2-7; TRBD2 matches at 8 bases. In germline, CDR1 is MNHEY, CDR2 SMNVEV (reference sequence). This CDR3 has 14 amino acids. The V and J ends lost 4 bases and 1 base, in that order; junction bases with no gene match: 3. The CDR3 reads CASSSQRESYEQYF. The CDR3 DNA reads TGTGCCAGCAGTTCACAGCGGGAGTCCTACGAGCAGTACTTC.

The rearrangement joins TRBV6-1 to TRBJ2-3; tentative D call: TRBD2 (5 bases). This CDR3 spans 17 amino acids. From germline, CDR1 is MNHNS and CDR2 SASEGT. V gave up 0 bases and J gave up 2 bases, with 15 bases separating them. This CDR3 is CASSEARSARVTDTQYF. The CDR3 DNA reads TGTGCCAGCAGTGAAGCGCGGAGTGCGCGGGTCACAGATACGCAGTATTTT.

This clonotype has ten or more counts. This chain joins TRBV6-6 and TRBJ1-4; D remains unclear. Per the germline V gene, CDR1 is MNHNY and CDR2 is SVGAGI (reference sequence). This CDR3 contains 14 residues. Trimming shortened V by 2 bases and J by 3 bases, and 7 bases separated the two germline ends. The CDR3 DNA is TGTGCCAGCAGTTACGGTTCTCCTAATGAAAAACTGTTTTTT. Amino acid sequence: CASSYGSPNEKLFF.

CDR3: CAIIRVPNTGELFF. The DNA for the CDR3 is TGTGCCATTATCAGGGTCCCGAACACCGGGGAGCTGTTTTTT. This chain connects TRBV19 to TRBJ2-2; D is perhaps TRBD1 (5 bases). V lost 10 bases and J lost 0, with 12 bases in between. CDR3 length equals 14 residues. Germline assignment: CDR1 LNHDA and CDR2 SQIVND (reference sequence).

This clonotype was counted only a few times. CDR3 nucleotides: TGCGCCAGCAGCCAAGGTTTACCTAGCGGGGGAGCCTCCTACGAGCAGTACTTC. This translates into CASSQGLPSGGASYEQYF. This chain uses TRBV4-3 with TRBJ2-7; 10 bases are shared with TRBD2. The V gene end was trimmed by 1 base and the J gene end by 0 bases; junction bases not matched to a gene: 9. The germline V gene encodes CDR1 LGHNA and CDR2 YSLEER. The CDR3 has 18 amino acids.

This clonotype has only a few counts. The gene calls are TRBV7-9 and TRBJ2-1, with 10 bases matching TRBD2. The CDR3 spans 18 residues. Germline lookup yields CDR1 SEHNR and CDR2 FQNEAQ (reference sequence). V dropped 4 bases and J dropped 5; count of bases not matched to a gene: 14. CDR3 sequence: CASSSTLYLAGGHNEQFF. CDR3 bases: TGTGCCAGCAGCTCTACCCTTTACTTAGCGGGAGGACACAATGAGCAGTTCTTC. The full variable domain, in which reference TRBV7-9 and TRBJ2-1 provide the parts outside the CDR3, is DTGVSQNPRHKITKRGQNVTFRCDPISEHNRLYWYRQTLGQGPEFLTYFQNEAQLEKSRLLSDRFSAERPKGSFSTLEIQRTEQGDSAMYLCASSSTLYLAGGHNEQFFGPGTRLTVL.

At least ten counts were recorded for this clonotype. CDR3 nucleotide sequence: TGTGCCAGCAGTTTCGCGACAGGGCAAATGAACACTGAAGCTTTCTTT. Protein: CASSFATGQMNTEAFF. V gene TRBV28 combines with J gene TRBJ1-1, with 7 bases identical to TRBD1. V lost 3 bases, J lost 0 bases, and 7 bases stayed unmatched. There are 16 residues in the CDR3. From germline, CDR1 is MDHEN and CDR2 SYDVKM.

This clonotype was picked up many times. The chain couples TRBV6-2 or TRBV6-3 to TRBJ2-1; possibly TRBD2 for D (5 bases). V lost 6 bases and J 8 bases, leaving 11 bases between the germline ends. Looked up from germline, CDR1 is MNHEY and CDR2 is SVGEGT. CDR3 size: 12 residues. The CDR3: CASSLPGDEQFF. CDR3 DNA: TGTGCCAGCAGCCTACCCGGGGATGAGCAGTTCTTC.

A single count supports this clonotype. Its ends do not fully match the called genes, so a read error is possible. V and J are TRBV9 and TRBJ2-2; 11 nucleotides agree with TRBD2. The CDR3 loop spans 15 amino acids. Per germline, CDR1 SGDLS and CDR2 YYNGEE. Written as DNA, the CDR3 is TGTGCCAGCAGCCATCTAGCGGGAGGCACCGGGGAGCTGTGTTTT. It translates to CASSHLAGGTGELCF.

CDR3 loop: CASSLPGLALNNEQFF. As DNA, the CDR3 is TGTGCCAGCAGCTTACCGGGACTAGCATTAAACAATGAGCAGTTCTTC. The chain recombines TRBV5-4 with TRBJ2-1, with 9 bases fitting TRBD2. The V and J ends lost 2 bases and 5 bases, in that order; junction bases with no gene match: 8. The germline CDR1 and CDR2 sequences are SGHNT and YYREEE (reference sequence). The CDR3 spans 16 residues. Full variable domain (rest looked up from reference TRBV5-4 and TRBJ2-1): ETGVTQSPTHLIKTRGQQVTLRCSSQSGHNTVSWYQQALGQGPQFIFQYYREEENGRGNFPPRFSGLQFPNYSSELNVNALELDDSALYLCASSLPGLALNNEQFFGPGTRLTVL.

This clonotype was found many times. The gene calls are TRBV4-3 and TRBJ2-1, with TRBD2 identical over 7 bases. Germline values: CDR1 LGHNA, CDR2 YSLEER. This CDR3 contains 21 residues. V lost 4 bases, J lost 0 bases, and 21 bases stayed unmatched. The CDR3 reads CASSPKWGRESSVSSYNEQFF. DNA of the CDR3: TGCGCCAGCAGCCCCAAGTGGGGGAGGGAGTCCAGCGTAAGCTCCTACAATGAGCAGTTCTTC.

This clonotype has just a few counts. The chain combines TRBV6-5 with TRBJ2-1, with unresolved D. CDR1 MNHEY and CDR2 SVGAGI come from the germline V gene. V lost 0 bases and J 5 bases, leaving 11 bases between the germline ends. This CDR3 is 15 amino acids long. This CDR3 is CASSYSWAFNNEQFF. The DNA of the CDR3 is TGTGCCAGCAGTTACTCGTGGGCCTTTAACAATGAGCAGTTCTTC.

The chain joins TRBV5-6 to TRBJ2-3; 7 nucleotides align to TRBD2. CDR1 and CDR2 from the germline V gene are SGHDT and YYEEEE. CDR3 length: 13 amino acids. The J segment lost 3 bases and the V segment lost 7 bases, leaving 5 bases of the junction unmatched. CDR3 bases: TGTGCCAGCGTTGGAGCGGGGACAGATACGCAGTATTTT. Translated: CASVGAGTDTQYF.

This sequence joins TRBV6-5 and TRBJ1-2; maybe TRBD1 (5 bases). Germline values: CDR1 MNHEY, CDR2 SVGAGI. The CDR3 covers 15 residues. V was clipped by 0 bases and J by 2 bases, with 10 bases between them. The CDR3 DNA sequence: TGTGCCAGCAGTTACTCCGGGACGGAAAACTATGGCTACACCTTC. The encoded protein is CASSYSGTENYGYTF.

This clonotype came up a few times. Written as DNA, the CDR3 is TGTGCCAGCAGTTACGTCGGGACAGGGTGGGGGTCACCCCTCCACTTT. It specifies CASSYVGTGWGSPLHF. The chain links TRBV6-5 to TRBJ1-6; TRBD1 matches at 9 bases. J gave up 10 bases and V 2 bases, and 9 bases lay outside the gene matches. The CDR3 length is 16 residues. Germline-derived CDR1 and CDR2 are MNHEY and SVGAGI.

The sample holds a few counts of this clonotype. The chain links TRBV11-2 to TRBJ1-1, with TRBD1 matching over 7 bases. The junction had 12 bases not matched to a gene; V was cut back by 7 bases and J by 4 bases. The germline gives CDR1 SGHAT, CDR2 FQNNGV. The CDR3 has 15 amino acids. The CDR3 protein is CASNKNSGQLTEAFF. Written as DNA, the CDR3 is TGTGCCAGCAACAAAAACTCGGGACAGCTCACTGAAGCTTTCTTT.

This clonotype was detected ten times or more. The chain is built from TRBV7-9 and TRBJ2-7, with 8 positions matching TRBD1. The CDR3 runs to 14 residues. Trimming at V came to 4 bases and at J to 2 bases, leaving 4 bases not matched to a gene. The germline V gene encodes CDR1 SEHNR and CDR2 FQNEAQ (reference sequence). CDR3 nucleotides: TGTGCCAGCAGCTCTACAGGGGGGCCCTACGAGCAGTACTTC. Translating it yields CASSSTGGPYEQYF.

This clonotype was seen many times. The chain employs TRBV4-3 and TRBJ2-3; 9 bases map to TRBD2. The CDR3 extends over 16 amino acids. V gave up 0 bases and J gave up 8 bases; unmatched junction bases: 9. Germline CDR1 reads LGHNA; CDR2 reads YSLEER. The CDR3 DNA follows: TGCGCCAGCAGCCAAGATCATGAGGCTAGCGGGATTACGCAGTATTTT. This gives the protein CASSQDHEASGITQYF.